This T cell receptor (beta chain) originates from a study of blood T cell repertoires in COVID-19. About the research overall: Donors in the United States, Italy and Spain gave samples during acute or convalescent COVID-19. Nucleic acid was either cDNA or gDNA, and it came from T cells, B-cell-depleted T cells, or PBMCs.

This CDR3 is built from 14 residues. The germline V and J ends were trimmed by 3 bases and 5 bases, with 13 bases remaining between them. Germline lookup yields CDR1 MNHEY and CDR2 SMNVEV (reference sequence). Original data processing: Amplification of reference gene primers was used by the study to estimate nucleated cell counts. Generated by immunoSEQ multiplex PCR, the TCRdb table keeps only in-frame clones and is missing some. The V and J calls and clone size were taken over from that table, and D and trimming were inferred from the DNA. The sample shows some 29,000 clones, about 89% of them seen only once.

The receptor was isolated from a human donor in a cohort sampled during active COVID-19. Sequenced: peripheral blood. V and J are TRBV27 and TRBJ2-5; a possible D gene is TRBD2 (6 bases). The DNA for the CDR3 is TGTGCCAGCAGTTTCCCCGGGGGTAAGGAGACCCAGTACTTC. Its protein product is CASSFPGGKETQYF.